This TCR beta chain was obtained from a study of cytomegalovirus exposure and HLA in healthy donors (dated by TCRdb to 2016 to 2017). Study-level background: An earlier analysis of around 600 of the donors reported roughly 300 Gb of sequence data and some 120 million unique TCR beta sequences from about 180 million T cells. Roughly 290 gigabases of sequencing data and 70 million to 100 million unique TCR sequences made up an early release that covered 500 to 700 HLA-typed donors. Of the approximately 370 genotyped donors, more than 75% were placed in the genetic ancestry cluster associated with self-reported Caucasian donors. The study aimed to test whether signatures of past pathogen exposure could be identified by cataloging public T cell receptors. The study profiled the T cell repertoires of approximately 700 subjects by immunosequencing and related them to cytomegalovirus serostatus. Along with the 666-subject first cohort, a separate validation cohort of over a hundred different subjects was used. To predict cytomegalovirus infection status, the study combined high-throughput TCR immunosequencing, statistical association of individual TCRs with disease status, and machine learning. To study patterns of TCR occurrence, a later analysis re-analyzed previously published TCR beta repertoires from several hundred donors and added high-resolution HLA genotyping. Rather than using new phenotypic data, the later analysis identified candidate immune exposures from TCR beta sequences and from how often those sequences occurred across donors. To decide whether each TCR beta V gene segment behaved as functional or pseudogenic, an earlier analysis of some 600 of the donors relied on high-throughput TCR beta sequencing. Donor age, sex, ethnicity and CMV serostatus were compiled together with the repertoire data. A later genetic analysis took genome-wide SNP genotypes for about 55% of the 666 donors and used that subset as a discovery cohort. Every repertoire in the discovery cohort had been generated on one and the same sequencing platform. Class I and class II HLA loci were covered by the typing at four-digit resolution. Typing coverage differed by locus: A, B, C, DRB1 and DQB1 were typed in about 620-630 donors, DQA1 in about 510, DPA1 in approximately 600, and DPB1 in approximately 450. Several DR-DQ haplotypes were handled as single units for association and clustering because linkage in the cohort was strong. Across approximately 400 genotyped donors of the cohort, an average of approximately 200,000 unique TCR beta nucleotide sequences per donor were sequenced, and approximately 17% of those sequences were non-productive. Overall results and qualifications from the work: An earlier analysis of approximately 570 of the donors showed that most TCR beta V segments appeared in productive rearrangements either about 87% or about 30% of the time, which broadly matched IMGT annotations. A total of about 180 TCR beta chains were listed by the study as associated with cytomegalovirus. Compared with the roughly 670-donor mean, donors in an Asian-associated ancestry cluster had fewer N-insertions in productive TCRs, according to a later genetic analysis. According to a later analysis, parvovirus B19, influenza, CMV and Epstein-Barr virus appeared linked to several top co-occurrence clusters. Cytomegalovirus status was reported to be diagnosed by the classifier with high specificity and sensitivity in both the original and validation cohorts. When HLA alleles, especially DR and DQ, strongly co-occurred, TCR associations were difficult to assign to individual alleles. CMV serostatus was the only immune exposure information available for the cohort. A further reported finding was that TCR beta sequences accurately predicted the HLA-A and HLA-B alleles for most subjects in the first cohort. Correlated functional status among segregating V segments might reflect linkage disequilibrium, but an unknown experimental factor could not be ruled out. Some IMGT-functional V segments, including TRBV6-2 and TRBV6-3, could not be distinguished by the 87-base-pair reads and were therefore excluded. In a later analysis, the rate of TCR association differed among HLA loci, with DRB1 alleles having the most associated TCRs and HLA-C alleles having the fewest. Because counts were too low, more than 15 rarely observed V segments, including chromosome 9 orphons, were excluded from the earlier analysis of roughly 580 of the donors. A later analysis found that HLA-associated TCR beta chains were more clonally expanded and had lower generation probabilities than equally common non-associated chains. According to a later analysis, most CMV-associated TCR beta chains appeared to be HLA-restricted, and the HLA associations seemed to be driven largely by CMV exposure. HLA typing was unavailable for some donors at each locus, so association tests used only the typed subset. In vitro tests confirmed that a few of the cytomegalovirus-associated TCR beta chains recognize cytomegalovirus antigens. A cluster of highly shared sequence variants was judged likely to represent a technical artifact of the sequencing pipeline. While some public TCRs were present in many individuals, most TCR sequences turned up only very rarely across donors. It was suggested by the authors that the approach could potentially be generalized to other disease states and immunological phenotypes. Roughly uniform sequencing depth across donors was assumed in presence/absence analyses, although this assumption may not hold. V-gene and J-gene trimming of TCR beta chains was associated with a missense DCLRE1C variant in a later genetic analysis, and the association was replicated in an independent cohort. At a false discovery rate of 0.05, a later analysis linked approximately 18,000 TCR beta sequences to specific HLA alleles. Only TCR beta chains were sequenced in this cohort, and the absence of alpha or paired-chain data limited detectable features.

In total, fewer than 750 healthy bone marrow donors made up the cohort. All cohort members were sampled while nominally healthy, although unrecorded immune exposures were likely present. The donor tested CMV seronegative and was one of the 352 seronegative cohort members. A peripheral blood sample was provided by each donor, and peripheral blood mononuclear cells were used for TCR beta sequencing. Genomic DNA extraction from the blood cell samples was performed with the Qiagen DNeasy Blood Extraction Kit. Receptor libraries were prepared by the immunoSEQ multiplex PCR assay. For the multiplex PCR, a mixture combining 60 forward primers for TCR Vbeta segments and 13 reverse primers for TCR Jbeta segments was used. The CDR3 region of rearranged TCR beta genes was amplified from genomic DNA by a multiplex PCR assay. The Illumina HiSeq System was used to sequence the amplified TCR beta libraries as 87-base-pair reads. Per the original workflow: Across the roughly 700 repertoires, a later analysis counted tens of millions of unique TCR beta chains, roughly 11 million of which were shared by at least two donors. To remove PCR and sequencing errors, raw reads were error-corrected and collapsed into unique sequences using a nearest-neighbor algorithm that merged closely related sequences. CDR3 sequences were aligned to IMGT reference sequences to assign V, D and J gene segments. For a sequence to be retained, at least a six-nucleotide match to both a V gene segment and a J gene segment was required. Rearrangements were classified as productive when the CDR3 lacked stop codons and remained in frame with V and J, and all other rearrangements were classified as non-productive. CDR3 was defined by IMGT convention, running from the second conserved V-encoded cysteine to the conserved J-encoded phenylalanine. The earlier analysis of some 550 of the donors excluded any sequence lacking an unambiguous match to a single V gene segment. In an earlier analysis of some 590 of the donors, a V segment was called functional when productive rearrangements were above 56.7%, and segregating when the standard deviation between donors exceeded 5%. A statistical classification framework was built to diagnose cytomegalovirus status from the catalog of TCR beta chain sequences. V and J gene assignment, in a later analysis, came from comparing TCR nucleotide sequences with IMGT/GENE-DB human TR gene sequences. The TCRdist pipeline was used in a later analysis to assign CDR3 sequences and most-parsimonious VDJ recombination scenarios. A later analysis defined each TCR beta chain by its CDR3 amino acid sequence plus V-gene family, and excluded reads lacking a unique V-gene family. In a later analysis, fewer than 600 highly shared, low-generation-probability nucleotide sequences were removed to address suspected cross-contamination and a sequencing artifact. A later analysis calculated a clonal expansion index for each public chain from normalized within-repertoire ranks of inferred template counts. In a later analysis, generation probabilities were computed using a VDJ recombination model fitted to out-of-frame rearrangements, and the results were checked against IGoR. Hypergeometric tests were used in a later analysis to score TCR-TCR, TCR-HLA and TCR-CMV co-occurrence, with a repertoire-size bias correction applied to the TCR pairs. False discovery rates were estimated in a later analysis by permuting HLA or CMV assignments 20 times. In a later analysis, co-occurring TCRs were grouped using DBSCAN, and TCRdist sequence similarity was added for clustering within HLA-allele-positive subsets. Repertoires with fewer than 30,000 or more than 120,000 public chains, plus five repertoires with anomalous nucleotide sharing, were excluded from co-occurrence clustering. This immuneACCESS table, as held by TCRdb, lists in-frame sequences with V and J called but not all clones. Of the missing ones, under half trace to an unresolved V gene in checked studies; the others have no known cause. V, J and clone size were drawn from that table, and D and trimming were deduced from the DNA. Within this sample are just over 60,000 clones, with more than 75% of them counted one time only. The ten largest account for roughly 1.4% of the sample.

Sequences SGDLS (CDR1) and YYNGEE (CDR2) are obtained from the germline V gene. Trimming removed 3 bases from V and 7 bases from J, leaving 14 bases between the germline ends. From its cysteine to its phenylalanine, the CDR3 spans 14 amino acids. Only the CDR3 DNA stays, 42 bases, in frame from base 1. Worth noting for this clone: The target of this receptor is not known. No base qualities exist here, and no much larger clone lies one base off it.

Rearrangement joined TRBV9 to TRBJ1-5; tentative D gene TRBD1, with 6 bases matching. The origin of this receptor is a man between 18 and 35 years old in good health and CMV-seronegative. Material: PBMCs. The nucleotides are TGTGCCAGCAGCGCCCCGGGACACCAGCAGCCCCAGCATTTT. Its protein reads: CASSAPGHQQPQHF.